Sequencing of this T cell receptor beta chain was carried out in a study of blood T cell repertoires in COVID-19. Two negative PCRs, clearance, or symptom resolution characterized the recovered Cohort 3 donors. The V gene's germline CDR1 is SGHDT and CDR2 YYEEEE. The J segment lost 2 bases and the V segment lost 4 bases, leaving 12 bases of the junction unmatched. The CDR3 has 17 amino acids. Measured with immunoSEQ multiplex PCR; TCRdb has only the in-frame clones, and not every one. The sample lists approximately 300,000 clones; 90% were seen once. This clone was detected only once. The sample was PBMCs or T cells enriched from blood (not recorded which). The chain couples TRBV5-6 to TRBJ1-2, with 9 nucleotides matching TRBD1. This receptor was obtained from a man in his 60s who had recovered from COVID-19. The CDR3, as DNA: TGTGCCAGCAGCCACCCTAACTCCGGACAGGGGAACTATGGCTACACCTTC. It encodes CASSHPNSGQGNYGYTF.